A single sample is the source of the 18 T cell receptor beta chains below, sequenced in a study of cytomegalovirus exposure and HLA in healthy donors. TCRdb's table, derived via immunoSEQ multiplex PCR, lists solely in-frame clones and lacks some. This table holds about 150,000 clones, about 82% found once. Sequenced input: PBMCs. The receptors were gathered from a human donor in good health.

The CDR3, as DNA: TGTGCCAGCACTCGCGGGGTGTTGGGGACCTACGAGCAGTACTTC. Translating gives CASTRGVLGTYEQYF. The rearrangement uses TRBV2 and TRBJ2-7, with D maybe TRBD2 (6 bases). Per germline, CDR1 SNHLY and CDR2 FYNNEI. CDR3 length: 15 amino acids. V was clipped by 7 bases and J by 2 bases, with 18 bases between them.

The V and J genes are TRBV27 and TRBJ2-6; the match to TRBD2 covers 7 bases. Unmatched junction bases numbered 12, after V lost 11 bases and J lost 2 bases. There are 16 residues in the CDR3. Per the germline V gene, CDR1 is MNHEY and CDR2 is SMNVEV (reference sequence). For the CDR3, the DNA is TGTGCCCCTTACGTTCAGGGAGGGGCTGGGGCCAACGTCCTGACTTTC. It encodes CAPYVQGGAGANVLTF.

The chain couples TRBV5-6 to TRBJ2-2, with D hard to call. The germline V gene has CDR1 SGHDT and CDR2 YYEEEE. The V and J ends lost 5 bases and 5 bases respectively, with 16 bases between them. The CDR3 sequence is 15 residues long. Here the CDR3 reads CASRRFFGRTGELFF. The CDR3, as DNA: TGTGCCAGCAGACGTTTTTTCGGTCGAACCGGGGAGCTGTTTTTT.

The gene calls are TRBV7-9 and TRBJ2-5; D perhaps matches TRBD2 (5 bases). With 5 bases removed from V and 5 bases from J, the gap between germline ends came to 15 bases. CDR1 is SEHNR, CDR2 FQNEAQ, per germline (reference sequence). The CDR3 loop spans 14 amino acids. The CDR3 nucleotides read TGTGCCAGCAGCCCCACCCGGGGAAGCGAGACCCAGTACTTC. Its translation: CASSPTRGSETQYF.

This clone was observed once. The chain combines TRBV2 with TRBJ1-5; D unclear. The CDR3 totals 14 residues. V was shortened by 6 bases and J by 0 bases, with 9 bases between the two germline ends. Germline values: CDR1 SNHLY, CDR2 FYNNEI. The CDR3 sequence: CASSDLFSNQPQHF. CDR3 sequence (DNA): TGTGCCAGCAGCGACTTATTTAGCAATCAGCCCCAGCATTTT.

This sequence joins TRBV5-1 and TRBJ2-3, with a weak D call TRBD1 (6 bases). Germline V CDR1 and CDR2: SGHRS, YFSETQ. V was shortened by 3 bases and J by 4 bases, with 15 bases between the two germline ends. The CDR3 length is 15 residues. The CDR3 protein is CASSSTAGAPDTQYF. CDR3 in DNA: TGCGCCAGCAGCTCAACGGCAGGGGCCCCAGATACGCAGTATTTT.

J is TRBJ2-1 and V is TRBV27; 14 nucleotides align to TRBD2. The CDR3 loop spans 16 amino acids. Germline CDR1 is MNHEY and CDR2 is SMNVEV (reference sequence). The ends lost 5 bases at V and 8 bases at J; junction bases unmatched: 8. CDR3 coding DNA: TGTGCCAGCAGTCCGCGGACTAGCGGGGGGTGGGATGAGCAGTTCTTC. This codes for CASSPRTSGGWDEQFF.

Concerning this clone itself: Other DNA variants within this sample encode the same CDR3. This rearrangement joins TRBV15 to TRBJ2-7, with TRBD2 matching 9 bases. Unmatched junction bases numbered 4, after V lost 1 base and J lost 0 bases. The CDR3 consists of 16 residues. Germline V CDR1 and CDR2: LNHNV, YYDKDF (reference sequence). As DNA, the CDR3 is TGTGCCACCAGCAGAGTAGCGGGGGTCGGCTCCTACGAGCAGTACTTC. It is translated as CATSRVAGVGSYEQYF. The variable domain in full, with the rest retrieved from reference TRBV15 and TRBJ2-7, is DAMVIQNPRYQVTQFGKPVTLSCSQTLNHNVMYWYQQKSSQAPKLLFHYYDKDFNNEADTPDNFQSRRPNTSFCFLDIRSPGLGDTAMYLCATSRVAGVGSYEQYFGPGTRLTVT.

As DNA, the CDR3 is TGCAGCGTTGGCGACACTGAAGCTTTCTTT. Encoded protein: CSVGDTEAFF. The chain joins TRBV29-1 to TRBJ1-1; D not certain. Germline loops: CDR1 SQVTM, CDR2 ANQGSEA. The germline V and J ends were trimmed by 4 bases and 3 bases, with 3 bases remaining between them. The CDR3 covers 10 residues.

The rearrangement joins TRBV13 to TRBJ2-5; the D gene is possibly TRBD1 (6 bases). This CDR3 comprises 19 residues. V dropped 6 bases and J dropped 0 bases, with 26 bases sitting between them. CDR1 is PRHDT, CDR2 FYEKMQ, per germline (reference sequence). CDR3 nucleotides: TGTGCCAGCAGTTCTGGGGGCTCTGGGGGCACGATGTACCAAGAGACCCAGTACTTC. Translating gives CASSSGGSGGTMYQETQYF.

Here the CDR3 reads CATSRGRQSPLHF. DNA for the CDR3: TGTGCCACCAGCAGAGGTAGACAGTCACCCCTCCACTTT. The rearrangement joins TRBV15 to TRBJ1-6; possible D gene TRBD1, 5 bases. The CDR3 consists of 13 residues. The germline CDR1 and CDR2 sequences are LNHNV and YYDKDF (reference sequence). With 1 base removed from V and 10 bases from J, the gap between germline ends came to 8 bases.

V and J are TRBV6-5 and TRBJ2-3, with 9 bases fitting TRBD1. V shed 6 bases, J shed 4 bases, and the junction held 5 bases outside the gene matches. CDR3 length equals 14 residues. Germline values: CDR1 MNHEY, CDR2 SVGAGI. The CDR3 region has the DNA TGTGCCAGCAGCCGGTGGGACAGGGCAGATACGCAGTATTTT. This translates into CASSRWDRADTQYF.

The V gene is TRBV7-9, the J gene TRBJ2-7; 8 nucleotides line up with TRBD1. Trimming at V came to 6 bases and at J to 7 bases, leaving 8 bases not matched to a gene. The germline V gene encodes CDR1 SEHNR and CDR2 FQNEAQ (reference sequence). This CDR3 is 13 amino acids long. DNA for the CDR3: TGTGCCAGCAGTGACAGGGGTTTAGGGGAGCAGTACTTC. Protein sequence: CASSDRGLGEQYF.

CDR3 DNA: TGTGCCAGCAGCCCCGACCGGGGATACGCTTTCTTT. It is translated as CASSPDRGYAFF. The genes are TRBV7-8 and TRBJ1-1, with D uncertain. V was shortened by 5 bases and J by 11 bases, with 15 bases between the two germline ends. Germline CDR1 is SGHVS and CDR2 is FQNEAQ. The length of the CDR3 is 12 residues.

A single count supports this clone. The chain joins TRBV7-9 to TRBJ2-7, with 8 bases matching TRBD2. The CDR3 extends over 19 amino acids. Germline CDR1 and CDR2: SEHNR and FQNEAQ (reference sequence). After removal of 0 bases from V and 7 bases from J, the junction contained 20 bases not matched to a gene. The CDR3 is CASSLAVGQIAGQFVEQYF. The CDR3 DNA reads as TGTGCCAGCAGCTTAGCCGTGGGACAAATAGCGGGGCAATTTGTGGAGCAGTACTTC.

The chain recombines TRBV10-1 with TRBJ1-5, with D unclear. The V and J ends lost 5 bases and 0 bases respectively, with 5 bases between them. CDR3 length: 13 amino acids. Per germline, CDR1 WNHNN and CDR2 SYGVQD (reference sequence). DNA of the CDR3: TGCGCCAGCAGTTCAGGTAGCAATCAGCCCCAGCATTTT. This translates into CASSSGSNQPQHF.

The rearrangement joins TRBV5-1 to TRBJ1-4, with D possibly TRBD1 on 6 matching bases. Germline V gene sequence: CDR1 SGHRS, CDR2 YFSETQ. V was pared by 0 bases and J by 8 bases, with 11 bases between. CDR3 size: 14 residues. The CDR3 coding sequence is TGCGCCAGCAGCTTGGGACAGGTTGGGGAAAAACTGTTTTTT. Its protein product is CASSLGQVGEKLFF.

V is TRBV19 and J is TRBJ2-5, with TRBD2 as a possible D gene (5 bases). The length of the CDR3 is 13 residues. Per the germline V gene, CDR1 is LNHDA and CDR2 is SQIVND (reference sequence). V was shortened by 6 bases and J by 5 bases, with 13 bases between the two germline ends. CDR3 sequence (DNA): TGTGCCAGTAGACGTCGGGGTGGGGAGACCCAGTACTTC. This encodes CASRRRGGETQYF.